These 14 T cell receptor beta chains share one sample of origin, sequenced in a study of regulatory T cells in long-lasting Graves disease. Time point specified: newly diagnosed GD, antithyroid drugs for less than 3 months. Generation of the TCR library employed RNA extracted from PBMCs. In building TCR beta libraries, iRepertoire HTBI primers were used together with Arm-PCR of CDR3 regions. TCRdb passed the multiplex PCR reads through MiXCR, listing each CDR3 protein once. The table lists roughly 500,000 distinct CDR3 sequences, around 13% of them singletons. This same sample was also part of a study on T cells in Graves' hyperthyroidism and ophthalmopathy.

The sample in question was peripheral blood mononuclear cells (PBMCs), obtained at new diagnosis, from a patient treated with antithyroid drugs. The receptors derive from a woman between 45 and 65 years old with Graves disease.

CDR3 sequence reads: CATSPLWNSGRAGKETQYF. The CDR3 bases are TGTGCCACCAGCCCCCTCTGGAATAGCGGGAGGGCCGGAAAAGAGACCCAGTACTTC. J is TRBJ2-5 and V is TRBV15; 11 bases align to TRBD2. The CDR3 length is 19 residues. Germline values: CDR1 LNHNV, CDR2 YYDKDF (reference sequence). V shed 5 bases and J 3 bases; nucleotides not matched to a gene: 17.

This clonotype was picked up a small number of times. The V and J genes are TRBV5-1 and TRBJ2-1, with TRBD1 matching 9 bases. Germline loops: CDR1 SGHRS, CDR2 YFSETQ. CDR3 size: 16 residues. Trimming at V came to 0 bases and at J to 0 bases, leaving 1 base not matched to a gene. CDR3 nucleotides: TGCGCCAGCAGCTTGGGACAGGGGGTCTCCTACAATGAGCAGTTCTTC. Its protein is CASSLGQGVSYNEQFF.

The genes are TRBV19 and TRBJ2-7, with D possibly TRBD1 on 6 matching bases. V was pared by 4 bases and J by 3 bases, with 16 bases between. The CDR3 length is 15 residues. Germline loops: CDR1 LNHDA, CDR2 SQIVND (reference sequence). The CDR3 loop reads CASSTFRTVGYEQYF. The CDR3 nucleotides are TGTGCCAGTAGTACTTTTCGGACAGTGGGCTACGAGCAGTACTTC.

The chain employs TRBV9 and TRBJ2-2, with TRBD1 matching 12 bases. The CDR3 runs to 22 residues. Losses at the gene ends were 4 bases for V and 1 base for J; bases not matched to a gene: 20. Germline CDR1 and CDR2: SGDLS and YYNGEE. In DNA form, the CDR3 reads TGTGCCAGCAGCCCTCGTAGTCGGCCCAGGGACAGGGGGCGCCTGAACACCGGGGAGCTGTTTTTT. This translates into CASSPRSRPRDRGRLNTGELFF.

This clonotype was detected many times. The V call is TRBV7-9, the J call TRBJ2-1; a possible D gene is TRBD2 (5 bases). V lost 5 bases and J 9 bases, leaving 8 bases between the germline ends. Germline V gene lookup returns CDR1 SEHNR and CDR2 FQNEAQ (reference sequence). This CDR3 has 11 residues. The CDR3 nucleotides are TGTGCCAGCAGCCCGGAGGTTGAGCAGTTCTTC. As protein: CASSPEVEQFF.

The V gene is TRBV10-3, the J gene TRBJ2-3; no firm D call. V was cut by 0 bases and J by 1 base, with 5 bases left in between. This CDR3 contains 14 residues. In germline, CDR1 is ENHRY, CDR2 SYGVKD. The CDR3 sequence is CAISESVGTDTQYF. As DNA, the CDR3 is TGTGCCATCAGTGAGTCGGTCGGCACAGATACGCAGTATTTT.

As DNA, the CDR3 is TGCAGCGTTGGAGGACTAGCGGGTTCAGATACGCAGTATTTT. Encoded protein: CSVGGLAGSDTQYF. The genes are TRBV29-1 and TRBJ2-3; 11 nucleotides line up with TRBD2. Germline CDR1 SQVTM, CDR2 ANQGSEA. The ends lost 4 bases at V and 4 bases at J; junction bases unmatched: 4. The CDR3 runs to 14 residues.

This chain connects TRBV4-1 to TRBJ2-3; D not certain. This CDR3 region has 18 residues. CDR1 and CDR2 from the germline V gene are MGHRA and YSYEKL. The V end lost 0 bases, the J end lost 1 base, and 17 bases lay between the germline ends. The CDR3: CASSQDSSTPFGTDTQYF. CDR3 coding DNA: TGCGCCAGCAGCCAAGATTCAAGCACGCCCTTCGGCACAGATACGCAGTATTTT.

This clonotype was recorded many times. The chain has TRBV7-2 and TRBJ2-7; perhaps D is TRBD1 or TRBD2 (5 bases each). CDR3 length equals 15 residues. Per the germline V gene, CDR1 is SGHTA and CDR2 is FQGNSA. V was clipped by 0 bases and J by 4 bases, with 13 bases between them. The CDR3 nucleotides are TGTGCCAGCAGCTTAGCGGGAGCGGACAAGTACGAGCAGTACTTC. Its translation is CASSLAGADKYEQYF. Full variable domain (missing parts from reference TRBV7-2 and TRBJ2-7): GAGVSQSPSNKVTEKGKDVELRCDPISGHTALYWYRQSLGQGLEFLIYFQGNSAPDKSGLPSDRFSAERTGGSVSTLTIQRTQQEDSAVYLCASSLAGADKYEQYFGPGTRLTVT.

This clonotype was counted at least ten times. The chain uses TRBV27 and TRBJ2-5, with unresolved D. Germline lookup yields CDR1 MNHEY and CDR2 SMNVEV (reference sequence). V was clipped by 3 bases and J by 4 bases, with 9 bases between them. The CDR3 extends over 13 amino acids. DNA for the CDR3: TGTGCCAGCAGTTTTGTGGAGCGAGAGACCCAGTACTTC. It translates to CASSFVERETQYF.

This sequence joins TRBV10-2 and TRBJ1-5; D is possibly TRBD1 (6 bases). Trimming stripped 10 bases from V and 7 bases from J, with 17 bases between. This CDR3 contains 13 residues. Per germline, CDR1 WSHSY and CDR2 SAAADI. The CDR3 spells CANTPGAGQPQHF. The CDR3 DNA follows: TGCGCCAACACCCCGGGGGCTGGACAGCCCCAGCATTTT.

CDR3 DNA sequence: TGTGCCAGCAGCGCTCGGACAGGGGGCTCAGTCGGGCCTGGAAACACCATATATTTT. It is translated as CASSARTGGSVGPGNTIYF. This sequence joins TRBV7-8 and TRBJ1-3; 11 bases fit TRBD1. The CDR3 is 19 amino acids. From germline, CDR1 is SGHVS and CDR2 FQNEAQ. The V segment lost 5 bases and the J segment 2 bases; nucleotides outside the gene matches: 14.

The chain combines TRBV19 with TRBJ2-3; D unresolved. Trimming removed 3 bases from V and 6 bases from J, with 10 bases in between. CDR1 is LNHDA, CDR2 SQIVND, per germline (reference sequence). CDR3 length equals 13 residues. Here the CDR3 reads CASSITNRDTQYF. In DNA, the CDR3 is TGTGCCAGTAGTATCACAAATCGGGATACGCAGTATTTT.

V usage is TRBV6-9 and J usage is TRBJ2-4; the match to TRBD2 covers 8 bases. Per the germline V gene, CDR1 is MNHGY and CDR2 is SVAAGI. J lost 5 bases, V lost 4 bases, and 7 bases had no gene match. This CDR3 is 15 amino acids long. In DNA, the CDR3 is TGTGCCAGCAGTTCCACTAGCGGTCCCCAAAACATTCAGTACTTC. Encoded protein: CASSSTSGPQNIQYF.